This T cell receptor (beta chain) was recorded in a study of Graves' ophthalmopathy and Graves' hyperthyroidism. This CDR3 contains 16 residues. V was clipped by 4 bases and J by 0 bases, with 12 bases between them. Germline-derived CDR1 and CDR2 are KGHDR and SFDVKD. Amplified material comprised TCR beta CDR3 regions derived from RNA transcripts. First-round RT-PCR with HTBI primers preceded a second-round multiplex PCR. Each CDR3 protein gets one entry after TCRdb re-called the multiplex PCR reads with MiXCR. Among about 400,000 distinct CDR3 sequences listed, about 16% were seen once. This clonotype was seen ten or more times.

The origin of this receptor is a woman between 18 and 29 years old with stable Graves' hyperthyroidism. This chain connects TRBV24-1 to TRBJ1-5, with D possibly being TRBD1 (5 bases). Material for sequencing was peripheral blood. The chain's CDR3 is CATSESRTSSNQPQHF. The CDR3 nucleotides are TGTGCCACCAGTGAATCCAGGACATCTAGCAATCAGCCCCAGCATTTT.